Sequencing of this T cell receptor beta chain was carried out in a study of blood T cell repertoires in COVID-19. Study in general: The cDNA or gDNA used as material had been derived from T cells, B-cell-depleted T cells, or PBMCs.

Methods used by the authors: Amplification of reference gene primers was used by the study to estimate nucleated cell counts. Assay: immunoSEQ multiplex PCR; the TCRdb copy retains only in-frame clones and omits some. Clonal size and the V and J genes are those of that table, whereas D and trimming came from the DNA. The profile covers 150,000 to 200,000 clones, with around four fifths appearing a single time and more than 4.5% taken by the ten largest. There are 12 residues in the CDR3. Per germline, CDR1 LNHDA and CDR2 SQIVND (reference sequence). Trimming took 7 bases from V and 10 from J, leaving 14 bases between them.

The chain recombines TRBV19 with TRBJ2-1, with D maybe TRBD2 (5 bases). The source is a woman aged 25 to 39 with acute or convalescent COVID-19. The sample comprised peripheral blood. The CDR3 here is CASTVNREEQFF. The CDR3 DNA reads as TGTGCCAGTACCGTTAATAGGGAGGAGCAGTTCTTC.